Following are 9 T cell receptor beta chains from one sample sequenced in a study of T cell responses to AZD1222 COVID-19 vaccine. Produced via immunoSEQ multiplex PCR; TCRdb's table is partial and in-frame only. The top ten clones hold 0.64% of a sample with 180,000 or so clones, around 95% of them seen once. The sample consisted of peripheral blood, taken on day 0 of AZD1222 vaccination. Receptor source: an adult in good health.

The chain employs TRBV9 and TRBJ1-1; D is unresolved. This CDR3 contains 14 residues. The germline V gene encodes CDR1 SGDLS and CDR2 YYNGEE. The germline V and J ends were trimmed by 4 bases and 4 bases, with 14 bases remaining between them. CDR3 protein: CASSKDRAGTEAFF. CDR3 coding DNA: TGTGCCAGCAGCAAGGACCGGGCCGGCACTGAAGCTTTCTTT. The full variable domain, its missing parts supplied by reference TRBV9 and TRBJ1-1, is DSGVTQTPKHLITATGQRVTLRCSPRSGDLSVYWYQQSLDQGLQFLIQYYNGEERAKGNILERFSAQQFPDLHSELNLSSLELGDSALYFCASSKDRAGTEAFFGQGTRLTVV.

V gene TRBV5-4 combines with J gene TRBJ1-2; D gene ambiguous. The CDR3 consists of 13 residues. Looked up from germline, CDR1 is SGHNT and CDR2 is YYREEE (reference sequence). Trimming left V 4 bases short and J 12 bases short, with 19 bases between. CDR3 DNA: TGTGCCAGCAGCGACCCGGGCCTAGGTGCCCACACCTTC. Protein sequence: CASSDPGLGAHTF.

The chain uses TRBV30 and TRBJ1-2, with a tentative D call TRBD1 (6 bases). The V and J ends lost 3 bases and 4 bases respectively, with 15 bases between them. The CDR3 loop spans 14 amino acids. In germline, CDR1 is GTSNPN, CDR2 SVGIG (reference sequence). The CDR3 DNA sequence: TGTGCCTGGAGAAGCAGACAGGACTTCTATGGCTACACCTTC. It yields the protein CAWRSRQDFYGYTF.

The chain couples TRBV6-5 to TRBJ2-2; D is perhaps TRBD2 (5 bases). Germline V gene sequence: CDR1 MNHEY, CDR2 SVGAGI. V lost 7 bases and J lost 7, with 16 bases in between. This CDR3 spans 14 amino acids. The CDR3 region has the DNA TGTGCCAGCACCCGAACTACGGGGAACGGGGAGCTGTTTTTT. It encodes CASTRTTGNGELFF.

The chain is built from TRBV19 and TRBJ1-6; D gene unclear. Germline V CDR1 and CDR2: LNHDA, SQIVND (reference sequence). The CDR3 consists of 14 residues. The germline V and J ends were trimmed by 3 bases and 10 bases, with 13 bases remaining between them. The CDR3 nucleotides read TGTGCCAGTAGTATTGCCGGAAGAGACTCACCCCTCCACTTT. Translated: CASSIAGRDSPLHF.

V usage is TRBV5-1 and J usage is TRBJ2-7, with 8 bases aligning to TRBD1. CDR1 is SGHRS and CDR2 is YFSETQ in the germline V gene. After removal of 7 bases from V and 2 bases from J, the junction contained 5 bases not matched to a gene. The CDR3 loop spans 13 amino acids. The CDR3 DNA reads TGCGCCAGCGGGGGGACAGGTCCCTACGAGCAGTACTTC. Its protein is CASGGTGPYEQYF.

The rearrangement uses TRBV5-1 and TRBJ2-5; 10 nucleotides line up with TRBD1. CDR1 and CDR2 from the germline V gene are SGHRS and YFSETQ. Trimming removed 4 bases from V and 5 bases from J; junction bases left unmatched: 8. The CDR3 is 15 residues long. CDR3 amino acids: CASSHRGQGTETQYF. The CDR3 DNA reads as TGCGCCAGCAGCCACCGGGGACAGGGGACCGAGACCCAGTACTTC.

The chain uses TRBV5-1 and TRBJ2-5, with D tentatively TRBD1 (6 bases). This CDR3 has 16 residues. Trimming took off 0 bases at V and 7 bases at J, with 19 bases between the two ends. Per germline, CDR1 SGHRS and CDR2 YFSETQ. The CDR3 loop reads CASSLGGGTPQGTQYF. The CDR3 nucleotides are TGCGCCAGCAGCTTGGGAGGTGGTACACCACAGGGGACCCAGTACTTC. Together with reference TRBV5-1 and TRBJ2-5, the CDR3 gives the full variable domain: KAGVTQTPRYLIKTRGQQVTLSCSPISGHRSVSWYQQTPGQGLQFLFEYFSETQRNKGNFPGRFSGRQFSNSRSEMNVSTLELGDSALYLCASSLGGGTPQGTQYFGPGTRLLVL.

This rearrangement joins TRBV5-6 to TRBJ2-5; 10 bases are a match to TRBD2. In germline, CDR1 is SGHDT, CDR2 YYEEEE. The CDR3 covers 15 residues. V lost 4 bases to trimming and J lost 4 bases; unmatched junction nucleotides: 7. The CDR3 DNA is TGTGCCAGCAGCCAAAAAGCGGGAGGGCCAGAGACCCAGTACTTC. Its translation is CASSQKAGGPETQYF.